Below are 28 T cell receptor beta chains sequenced from a single sample in a study of cytomegalovirus exposure and HLA in healthy donors (dated by TCRdb to about 2017). The library came from the immunoSEQ multiplex PCR assay. The multiplex PCR relied on a mix of 60 forward primers for TCR Vbeta segments and 13 reverse primers for TCR Jbeta segments. In TCRdb, the immuneACCESS table is reduced to in-frame sequences with V and J assigned. These tables do not hold every clone; where another copy was compared, an unresolved V gene accounts for under half, and the others remain unexplained. The sample data list about 140,000 clones, and roughly 70% of these were observed just once. The top ten hold about 2% of the sample. Sample: PBMCs. These receptors originate from a woman in her sixties in good health and CMV-seropositive.

This sequence joins TRBV7-3 and TRBJ2-1, with TRBD1 as a possible D gene (5 bases). Trimming left V 5 bases short and J 7 bases short, with 15 bases between. Germline values: CDR1 SGHTA, CDR2 FQGTGA. CDR3 length equals 14 residues. CDR3 region: CASSHAQGGNEQFF. CDR3 nucleotide sequence: TGTGCCAGCAGCCACGCCCAGGGCGGAAATGAGCAGTTCTTC.

The chain has TRBV11-3 and TRBJ2-1, with D perhaps TRBD2 (5 bases). Germline V gene sequence: CDR1 SGHNT, CDR2 YENEEA. The CDR3 has 17 residues. The V end lost 0 bases, the J end lost 0 bases, and 12 bases lay between the germline ends. CDR3 amino acids: CASSLDRSGSSYNEQFF. In DNA form, the CDR3 reads TGTGCCAGCAGCTTAGATCGGTCGGGGAGCTCCTACAATGAGCAGTTCTTC.

The chain uses TRBV6-1 and TRBJ2-1; TRBD2 agrees at 8 bases. The CDR3 totals 15 residues. The germline gives CDR1 MNHNS, CDR2 SASEGT. The V gene end was trimmed by 5 bases and the J gene end by 5 bases; junction bases not matched to a gene: 8. DNA for the CDR3: TGTGCCAGCAGTCCTGTTGTAGCGGGGAACAATGAGCAGTTCTTC. This codes for CASSPVVAGNNEQFF.

V is TRBV19 and J is TRBJ2-7, with TRBD1 matching 10 bases. Trimming at V came to 3 bases and at J to 3 bases, leaving 2 bases not matched to a gene. CDR3 size: 14 residues. CDR1 LNHDA and CDR2 SQIVND come from the germline V gene (reference sequence). CDR3 bases: TGTGCCAGTAGTATCGGGACAGGGGACTACGAGCAGTACTTC. Translated, it gives CASSIGTGDYEQYF.

The chain recombines TRBV5-4 with TRBJ1-3; TRBD1 might be the D (5 bases). The germline V and J ends were trimmed by 4 bases and 2 bases, with 19 bases remaining between them. The CDR3 is 17 residues long. Germline-derived CDR1 and CDR2 are SGHNT and YYREEE (reference sequence). The CDR3 loop reads CASSPGGGGGAGNTIYF. CDR3 coding DNA: TGTGCCAGCAGCCCTGGCGGTGGCGGAGGGGCTGGAAACACCATATATTTT.

CDR3 in amino acids: CAWSVGATNYGYTF. Written as DNA, the CDR3 is TGTGCCTGGAGTGTGGGGGCTACTAACTATGGCTACACCTTC. The gene calls are TRBV30 and TRBJ1-2; TRBD1 is a possible D gene (6 bases). V lost 0 bases and J lost 0, with 8 bases in between. The CDR3 length is 14 residues. Germline V lookup: CDR1 GTSNPN, CDR2 SVGIG (reference sequence).

This chain joins TRBV6-5 and TRBJ2-7; TRBD2 aligns across 7 bases. The V gene end was trimmed by 0 bases and the J gene end by 3 bases; junction bases not matched to a gene: 5. CDR3 length: 15 amino acids. Germline assignment: CDR1 MNHEY and CDR2 SVGAGI. The CDR3 loop reads CASSYSYGGSYEQYF. The CDR3 nucleotides are TGTGCCAGCAGTTACTCATACGGCGGGAGCTACGAGCAGTACTTC.

J is TRBJ1-2 and V is TRBV5-8; D unclear. This CDR3 is 12 amino acids long. CDR1 is SGHTS, CDR2 YDEGEE, per germline. Trimming took 1 base from V and 8 from J, leaving 9 bases between them. The CDR3 nucleotides are TGTGCCAGCAGCTTGCTCCCGAGGGGCTACACCTTC. It specifies CASSLLPRGYTF.

The rearrangement uses TRBV7-3 and TRBJ2-3; D is possibly TRBD1 (6 bases). The V gene lost 2 bases and the J gene lost 8 bases, with 17 bases spanning the gap. The CDR3 extends over 15 amino acids. Germline assignment: CDR1 SGHTA and CDR2 FQGTGA. The CDR3 region is CASSLSSGARGTQYF. The CDR3 nucleotides are TGTGCCAGCAGCTTATCGTCCGGGGCCAGGGGTACGCAGTATTTT. Based on the CDR3 plus reference TRBV7-3 and TRBJ2-3, the full variable domain is GAGVSQTPSNKVTEKGKYVELRCDPISGHTALYWYRQSLGQGPEFLIYFQGTGAADDSGLPNDRFFAVRPEGSVSTLKIQRTERGDSAVYLCASSLSSGARGTQYFGPGTRLTVL.

The chain uses TRBV5-6 and TRBJ2-7, with unresolved D. The length of the CDR3 is 13 residues. CDR1 SGHDT and CDR2 YYEEEE come from the germline V gene. With 2 bases removed from V and 3 bases from J, the gap between germline ends came to 9 bases. The CDR3 spells CASSLGLGYEQYF. DNA of the CDR3: TGTGCCAGCAGCTTAGGCCTAGGCTACGAGCAGTACTTC.

The chain couples TRBV5-1 to TRBJ2-2; 7 bases agree with TRBD1. Germline V gene lookup returns CDR1 SGHRS and CDR2 YFSETQ. This CDR3 spans 16 amino acids. Trimming removed 5 bases from V and 0 bases from J; junction bases left unmatched: 7. CDR3 region: CASRPPGQSNTGELFF. The CDR3 nucleotides are TGCGCCAGCAGACCTCCGGGACAGTCGAACACCGGGGAGCTGTTTTTT.

The chain joins TRBV4-1 to TRBJ1-1; 9 bases map to TRBD1. V dropped 4 bases and J dropped 0; count of bases not matched to a gene: 6. Germline values: CDR1 MGHRA, CDR2 YSYEKL. CDR3 length equals 16 residues. CDR3 DNA sequence: TGCGCCAGCAGCCCAACCGGGACAGGGATGAACACTGAAGCTTTCTTT. Translation: CASSPTGTGMNTEAFF.

CDR3 sequence: CASSVGRGQKEKLFF. For the CDR3, the DNA is TGTGCCAGCAGCGTTGGCAGGGGGCAAAAGGAAAAACTGTTTTTT. The chain has TRBV7-2 and TRBJ1-4; the match to TRBD1 covers 8 bases. This CDR3 region has 15 residues. Germline trimming cut 5 bases from V and 8 bases from J; bases unmatched to any gene: 10. The germline V gene encodes CDR1 SGHTA and CDR2 FQGNSA.

The chain carries TRBV7-6 and TRBJ2-1; the match to TRBD1 covers 12 bases. Germline loops: CDR1 SGHVS, CDR2 FNYEAQ. J was trimmed by 8 bases and V by 1 base; bases with no gene match: 18. The CDR3 length is 20 residues. The CDR3 spells CASSLVLGLGGQGAPYEQFF. The CDR3 DNA follows: TGTGCCAGCAGCTTAGTACTTGGGTTGGGGGGACAGGGGGCGCCGTATGAGCAGTTCTTC.

This rearrangement joins TRBV7-3 to TRBJ2-2; TRBD2 is a possible D gene (6 bases). Trimming left V 7 bases short and J 5 bases short, with 17 bases between. The germline V gene has CDR1 SGHTA and CDR2 FQGTGA. This CDR3 contains 15 residues. The CDR3 bases are TGTGCCAGCACCCAAGGGAGGCTTGGGACCGGGGAGCTGTTTTTT. Protein: CASTQGRLGTGELFF. The full variable domain, rest sourced from reference TRBV7-3 and TRBJ2-2, is GAGVSQTPSNKVTEKGKYVELRCDPISGHTALYWYRQSLGQGPEFLIYFQGTGAADDSGLPNDRFFAVRPEGSVSTLKIQRTERGDSAVYLCASTQGRLGTGELFFGEGSRLTVL.

This clone was picked up a small number of times. The J gene is TRBJ1-1, the V gene TRBV28; D perhaps matches TRBD1 (6 bases). Germline loops: CDR1 MDHEN, CDR2 SYDVKM. The CDR3 totals 15 residues. Trimming took 6 bases from V and 1 from J, leaving 15 bases between them. The CDR3 sequence is CASSQQGSANTEAFF. The CDR3 DNA reads as TGTGCCAGCAGCCAACAGGGAAGCGCGAACACTGAAGCTTTCTTT.

In its sample, this clone was seen a few times. V and J are TRBV10-1 and TRBJ2-5; 7 bases line up with TRBD1. The J call may be mistaken, given a closer DNA end match to TRBJ2-7. The CDR3 runs to 13 residues. Per germline, CDR1 WNHNN and CDR2 SYGVQD (reference sequence). The CDR3 protein is CARGRQGTYEQYF. Written as DNA, the CDR3 is TGCGCCAGAGGGAGACAGGGAACCTACGAGCAGTACTTC.

The chain links TRBV7-9 to TRBJ1-5; 7 positions agree with TRBD1. This CDR3 spans 15 amino acids. CDR1 and CDR2 from the germline V gene are SEHNR and FQNEAQ (reference sequence). V gave up 3 bases and J gave up 7 bases; unmatched junction bases: 9. CDR3 nucleotide sequence: TGTGCCAGCAGCTTTTCCGGCAGGGGGGAACAGCCCCAGCATTTT. Its translation is CASSFSGRGEQPQHF. The complete variable domain, with remaining parts taken from reference TRBV7-9 and TRBJ1-5, reads DTGVSQNPRHKITKRGQNVTFRCDPISEHNRLYWYRQTLGQGPEFLTYFQNEAQLEKSRLLSDRFSAERPKGSFSTLEIQRTEQGDSAMYLCASSFSGRGEQPQHFGDGTRLSIL.

This clone was seen a handful of times. In the same sample, other DNA sequences code for this CDR3. The genes are TRBV28 and TRBJ1-5; D unclear. Germline CDR1 MDHEN, CDR2 SYDVKM. Trimming took off 3 bases at V and 6 bases at J, with 3 bases between the two ends. CDR3 length equals 11 residues. The CDR3: CASSFRQPQHF. The CDR3 region has the DNA TGTGCCAGCAGTTTCCGTCAGCCCCAGCATTTT. The whole variable domain, remainder taken from reference TRBV28 and TRBJ1-5, is DVKVTQSSRYLVKRTGEKVFLECVQDMDHENMFWYRQDPGLGLRLIYFSYDVKMKEKGDIPEGYSVSREKKERFSLILESASTNQTSMYLCASSFRQPQHFGDGTRLSIL.

The chain uses TRBV20-1 and TRBJ1-1; no definite D call. V was cut by 5 bases and J by 11 bases, with 12 bases left in between. The CDR3 length is 10 residues. Germline CDR1 is DFQATT and CDR2 is SNEGSKA (reference sequence). The CDR3 here is CSAPERGAFF. CDR3 nucleotide sequence: TGCAGTGCTCCGGAGCGAGGGGCTTTCTTT.

This clone has only a few counts. The gene calls are TRBV25-1 and TRBJ2-7; tentative D call: TRBD1 (6 bases). The CDR3 runs 14 residues. Per germline, CDR1 MGHDK and CDR2 SYGVNS. V was trimmed by 8 bases and J by 3 bases, leaving 17 bases between them. The CDR3 reads CASVPTGNSYEQYF. The CDR3 nucleotides are TGTGCCAGCGTTCCAACAGGGAACAGCTACGAGCAGTACTTC.

This chain joins TRBV2 and TRBJ2-2; TRBD1 aligns across 11 bases. The CDR3 is made up of 13 amino acids. V lost 8 bases, J lost 6 bases, and 2 bases stayed unmatched. In germline, CDR1 is SNHLY, CDR2 FYNNEI. This CDR3 reads CASGGQGAGELFF. The CDR3 nucleotides are TGTGCCAGCGGGGGACAGGGGGCCGGGGAGCTGTTTTTT. Full variable domain (remainder filled in from reference TRBV2 and TRBJ2-2): EPEVTQTPSHQVTQMGQEVILRCVPISNHLYFYWYRQILGQKVEFLVSFYNNEISEKSEIFDDQFSVERPDGSNFTLKIRSTKLEDSAMYFCASGGQGAGELFFGEGSRLTVL.

The rearrangement links TRBV6-5 to TRBJ2-7; the match to TRBD2 covers 7 bases. Germline trimming cut 6 bases from V and 3 bases from J; bases unmatched to any gene: 8. The CDR3 consists of 14 residues. Germline V gives CDR1 MNHEY, CDR2 SVGAGI. For the CDR3, the DNA is TGTGCCAGCAGGCCTTTTTCGGGAGGCTACGAGCAGTACTTC. Translating gives CASRPFSGGYEQYF.

This rearrangement joins TRBV18 to TRBJ1-1, with a weak D call TRBD1 (5 bases). Germline assignment: CDR1 KGHSH and CDR2 LQKENI. The CDR3 consists of 17 residues. Between the trimmed V and J ends, which lost 0 bases and 0 bases, there was a span of 14 bases. Written as DNA, the CDR3 is TGTGCCAGCTCACCACCGGGGCCAGCTAGAATGAACACTGAAGCTTTCTTT. Protein: CASSPPGPARMNTEAFF.

This chain joins TRBV28 and TRBJ2-1; the D is unclear. This CDR3 has 12 amino acids. The V gene's germline CDR1 is MDHEN and CDR2 SYDVKM. V was pared by 2 bases and J by 3 bases, with 2 bases between. CDR3 sequence reads: CASSLLYNEQFF. The CDR3 DNA sequence: TGTGCCAGCAGTTTACTCTACAATGAGCAGTTCTTC.

The V gene is TRBV5-1, the J gene TRBJ2-1; TRBD1 matches 7 bases. Germline V gives CDR1 SGHRS, CDR2 YFSETQ. The CDR3 length is 15 residues. V was pared by 0 bases and J by 3 bases, with 3 bases of the junction left unmatched. In nucleotides, the CDR3 is TGCGCCAGCAGCTTGGCCAGGGGGAGCTACAATGAGCAGTTCTTC. Its protein product is CASSLARGSYNEQFF.

The chain employs TRBV7-9 and TRBJ2-6; D not resolved. Trimming stripped 5 bases from V and 1 base from J, with 9 bases between. The length of the CDR3 is 15 residues. Looked up from germline, CDR1 is SEHNR and CDR2 is FQNEAQ (reference sequence). The CDR3 coding sequence is TGTGCCAGCAGCCTAAGAGGTTCTGGGGCCAACGTCCTGACTTTC. Amino acids: CASSLRGSGANVLTF.

The chain couples TRBV19 to TRBJ1-5; possible D gene TRBD1, 5 bases. The CDR3 spans 14 residues. Germline-derived CDR1 and CDR2 are LNHDA and SQIVND (reference sequence). The V gene lost 2 bases and the J gene lost 3 bases, with 8 bases spanning the gap. CDR3 coding DNA: TGTGCCAGTAGTATATTGACAGCCAATCAGCCCCAGCATTTT. The encoded protein is CASSILTANQPQHF.